This T cell receptor beta chain was documented in a study of CD8 T cells in ankylosing spondylitis. Study conclusions and caveats: Matched synovial fluid from ankylosing spondylitis patients was reported to be enriched for disease-linked clones. Earlier authors reported some of these motif variants in reactive arthritis synovial fluid and blood. A motif in TCR beta, a set of under ten highly homologous variants, appeared characteristic of ankylosing spondylitis blood.

The germline CDR1 and CDR2 sequences are MNHNS and SASEGT. The CDR3 covers 18 residues. Trimming at V came to 5 bases and at J to 5 bases, leaving 16 bases not matched to a gene. Quantitative 5'-RACE with molecular barcodes produced the TCR beta libraries. MiXCR, run by TCRdb on the 5' RACE reads, gives a single entry per CDR3 protein. The sample shows about 440,000 distinct CDR3 sequences, 15% to 20% of them seen only once. A note on this clonotype: Its cognate antigen is unknown.

The TCR comes from a male donor with ankylosing spondylitis. Material: blood, either unsorted or a sorted T cell fraction (not recorded which). The chain employs TRBV6-1 and TRBJ2-7, with TRBD2 matching over 12 bases. CDR3 loop: CASSTNPGTSGRGDEQYF. CDR3 bases: TGTGCCAGCAGTACCAACCCCGGGACTAGCGGGCGAGGTGACGAGCAGTACTTC.